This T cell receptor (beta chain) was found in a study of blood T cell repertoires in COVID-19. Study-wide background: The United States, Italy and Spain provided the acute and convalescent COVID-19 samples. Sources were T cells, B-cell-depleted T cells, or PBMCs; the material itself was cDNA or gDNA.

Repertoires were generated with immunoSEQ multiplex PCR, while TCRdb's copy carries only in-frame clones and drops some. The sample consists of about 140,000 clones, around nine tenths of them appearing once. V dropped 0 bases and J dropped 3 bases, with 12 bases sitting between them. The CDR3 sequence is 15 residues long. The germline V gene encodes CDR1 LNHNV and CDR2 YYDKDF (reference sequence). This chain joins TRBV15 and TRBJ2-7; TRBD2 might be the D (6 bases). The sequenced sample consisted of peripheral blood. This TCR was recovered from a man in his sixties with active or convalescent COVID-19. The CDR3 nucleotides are TGTGCCACCAGCAGAGATCGGGGGAGACTCTACGAGCAGTACTTC. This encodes CATSRDRGRLYEQYF.